Listed below are T cell receptor beta chains from one sample, sequenced in a study of cytomegalovirus exposure and HLA in healthy donors. Generated by immunoSEQ multiplex PCR, the TCRdb table keeps only in-frame clones and is missing some. The table shows 150,000 to 200,000 clones, with 81% occurring only once. The material sequenced was PBMCs. The receptors originated from a woman between 25 and 40 years old in good health and CMV-seronegative. CDR3s include the opening cysteine and the closing phenylalanine or tryptophan. Fields, in order: V gene, D gene, clone size, J gene, CDR3 protein, CDR3 DNA. D genes are given only for firm matches. Not all rows give a size; the values are once, few, many and, for expanded clones, a class.

TRBV2	TRBD1	once	TRBJ2-3	CASSGQGGTDTQYF	TGTGCCAGCAGTGGACAGGGTGGGACAGATACGCAGTATTTT
TRBV9	-	-	TRBJ2-1	CASSVEQGGRGQNNEQFF	TGTGCCAGCAGCGTAGAGCAGGGGGGCAGGGGCCAGAACAATGAGCAGTTCTTC
TRBV11-3	-	-	TRBJ2-7	CASSLGGALNEEQYF	TGTGCCAGCAGCTTAGGGGGAGCTCTGAACGAGGAGCAGTACTTT
TRBV28	-	few	TRBJ2-5	CASTKGGSWETQYF	TGTGCCAGCACCAAAGGAGGGTCCTGGGAGACCCAGTACTTC
TRBV9	TRBD1	few	TRBJ2-7	CASSDGTGVDEQYF	TGTGCCAGCAGCGACGGGACAGGGGTCGACGAGCAGTACTTC
TRBV18	-	-	TRBJ1-1	CASSPWTEMNTEAFF	TGTGCCAGCTCACCTTGGACAGAGATGAACACTGAAGCTTTCTTT
TRBV2	-	few	TRBJ2-7	CASRESYEQYF	TGTGCCAGCAGGGAGTCTTACGAGCAGTACTTC
TRBV5-4	TRBD1	-	TRBJ1-2	CASSLYRTGGGYTF	TGTGCCAGCAGCTTGTACAGGACAGGAGGGGGCTACACCTTC
TRBV6-1	TRBD2	few	TRBJ2-7	CASSERLAGHF	TGTGCCAGCAGTGAGAGACTAGCGGGCCATTTC
TRBV27	TRBD2	-	TRBJ2-2	CASSLRTSGTGELFF	TGTGCCAGCAGTCTCCGGACTAGCGGCACCGGGGAGCTGTTTTTT
TRBV9	-	-	TRBJ1-1	CASSPKPGGTEAFF	TGTGCCAGCAGCCCTAAGCCAGGAGGTACTGAAGCTTTCTTT
TRBV10-1	-	-	TRBJ2-1	CASSEFRGTEQFF	TGCGCCAGCAGTGAGTTCCGGGGTACTGAGCAGTTCTTC
TRBV29-1	-	-	TRBJ2-2	CSVEDSIRGNTGELFF	TGCAGCGTTGAAGATTCGATCAGGGGGAACACCGGGGAGCTGTTTTTT
TRBV2	TRBD1	once	TRBJ1-1	CASSDRGPGTEAFF	TGTGCCAGCAGTGACAGGGGGCCTGGCACTGAAGCTTTCTTT
TRBV2	-	-	TRBJ1-3	CASSEGTRSGNTIYF	TGTGCCAGCAGTGAGGGCACTCGCTCTGGAAACACCATATATTTT
TRBV9	-	-	TRBJ2-1	CASAERGFLYNEQFF	TGTGCCAGCGCCGAAAGAGGTTTTTTATACAATGAGCAGTTCTTC
TRBV30	-	-	TRBJ2-7	CAWAGSARYEQYF	TGTGCCTGGGCCGGGAGCGCCCGCTACGAGCAGTACTTC
TRBV18	-	-	TRBJ1-2	CASSPPGLSLINYGYTF	TGTGCCAGCTCACCCCCGGGACTCTCGCTTATAAACTATGGCTACACCTTC
TRBV7-9	-	once	TRBJ2-2	CASTFSGELFF	TGTGCCAGCACCTTCTCCGGGGAGCTGTTTTTT
TRBV21-1	-	-	TRBJ2-7	CASSYINREGQYEQYF	TGTGCCAGCAGCTATATTAACCGGGAGGGCCAATACGAGCAGTACTTC
TRBV6-5	TRBD1	-	TRBJ2-2	CASSLNRGWTGELFF	TGTGCCAGCAGTTTGAACAGGGGGTGGACCGGGGAGCTGTTTTTT
TRBV28	-	-	TRBJ1-2	CASSNSGYGYTF	TGTGCCAGCAGTAATTCCGGCTATGGCTACACCTTC
TRBV15	TRBD1	-	TRBJ1-1	CATSRDGTGIAEAFF	TGTGCCACCAGCAGAGATGGGACAGGGATCGCTGAAGCTTTCTTT
TRBV2	-	few	TRBJ2-7	CASSVTAYEQYF	TGTGCCAGCAGTGTGACAGCGTACGAGCAGTACTTC
TRBV4-1	TRBD2	-	TRBJ2-5	CASSQGLAGGEETQYF	TGCGCCAGCAGCCAAGGACTAGCGGGGGGGGAGGAGACCCAGTACTTC
TRBV11-3	-	-	TRBJ2-7	CASSLFSNYEQYF	TGTGCCAGCAGCTTATTTTCAAACTACGAGCAGTACTTC
TRBV9	TRBD1	once	TRBJ2-7	CASSKRTGVQYF	TGTGCCAGCAGCAAAAGGACAGGGGTGCAGTACTTC
TRBV7-3	TRBD2	-	TRBJ2-7	CASSRTSGGAFEQYF	TGTGCCAGCAGCCGGACTAGCGGGGGGGCATTCGAGCAGTACTTC
TRBV9	TRBD1	-	TRBJ1-2	CASSALDRGGRGYTF	TGTGCCAGCAGCGCCCTGGACAGGGGAGGGCGTGGCTACACCTTC
TRBV4-1	-	once	TRBJ1-2	CASSHATSGVNYGYTF	TGCGCCAGCAGCCATGCTACGAGCGGGGTGAACTATGGCTACACCTTC
TRBV7-8	TRBD1	-	TRBJ2-1	CASSLAILTGALNNEQFF	TGTGCCAGCAGCTTAGCCATCCTAACAGGGGCCCTCAACAATGAGCAGTTCTTC
TRBV4-2	TRBD2	-	TRBJ2-7	CASSQDPSGGFYEQYF	TGTGCCAGCAGCCAAGATCCTTCGGGAGGGTTTTACGAGCAGTACTTC
TRBV19	-	-	TRBJ1-5	CASNPSHRGVSNQPQHF	TGTGCCAGTAACCCCTCACACCGCGGGGTAAGCAATCAGCCCCAGCATTTT
TRBV7-6	TRBD2	-	TRBJ2-2	CASSLAPGTSANTGELFF	TGTGCCAGCAGCTTAGCGCCCGGGACTAGCGCGAACACCGGGGAGCTGTTTTTT
TRBV14	-	-	TRBJ1-3	CASSQLLGRGSGNTIYF	TGTGCCAGCAGCCAACTACTCGGAAGGGGATCTGGAAACACCATATATTTT
TRBV7-9	TRBD1	-	TRBJ1-2	CASSPRQGAQDGYTF	TGTGCCAGCAGCCCTCGACAGGGGGCGCAGGATGGCTACACCTTC
TRBV4-2	TRBD2	-	TRBJ2-5	CASSLSGGLYQETQYF	TGTGCCAGCAGCCTGAGCGGGGGGCTGTACCAAGAGACCCAGTACTTC
TRBV29-1	-	-	TRBJ2-1	CSVPVGTPYNEQFF	TGCAGCGTCCCAGTCGGGACTCCCTACAATGAGCAGTTCTTC
TRBV7-9	TRBD1	-	TRBJ1-2	CASSRDRSYGYTF	TGTGCCAGCAGCCGGGACAGGTCGTATGGCTACACCTTC
TRBV6-1	-	-	TRBJ2-3	CASSEGGSLTDTQYF	TGTGCCAGCAGTGAAGGGGGCTCTCTCACAGATACGCAGTATTTT
TRBV6-5	TRBD1	-	TRBJ2-1	CASRQNRGSNEQFF	TGTGCCAGCCGTCAGAACAGGGGTAGCAATGAGCAGTTCTTC
TRBV10-2	TRBD1	-	TRBJ1-1	CASNRQGRNTEAFF	TGCGCCAGCAACCGACAGGGAAGGAACACTGAAGCTTTCTTT
TRBV29-1	-	once	TRBJ1-1	CSVAFSGWSYTEAFF	TGCAGCGTTGCGTTTTCAGGGTGGAGTTACACTGAAGCTTTCTTT
TRBV27	TRBD2	-	TRBJ2-5	CASRQLAGVVETQYF	TGTGCCAGCAGGCAGCTAGCGGGAGTAGTTGAGACCCAGTACTTC
TRBV11-3	-	-	TRBJ1-6	CASSRWGGEVYNSPLHF	TGTGCCAGCAGCCGCTGGGGGGGAGAAGTTTATAATTCACCCCTCCACTTT
TRBV29-1	-	few	TRBJ2-1	CSVTTSSNEQFF	TGCAGCGTTACCACCTCTAGTAATGAGCAGTTCTTC
TRBV5-1	-	few	TRBJ2-7	CASSLGQSYEQYF	TGCGCCAGCAGCTTGGGACAGTCCTACGAGCAGTACTTC
TRBV2	TRBD2	-	TRBJ2-7	CASRATLPLAGGSEQYF	TGTGCCAGCAGGGCCACACTTCCATTAGCGGGAGGGTCCGAGCAGTACTTC
TRBV7-6	-	-	TRBJ2-5	CASSLVGARRKETQYF	TGTGCCAGCAGCTTAGTAGGGGCACGGAGAAAAGAGACCCAGTACTTC
TRBV9	TRBD1	-	TRBJ1-4	CASSVNRGKDEKLFF	TGTGCCAGCAGCGTAAACAGGGGAAAGGATGAAAAACTGTTTTTT
TRBV11-2	TRBD2	-	TRBJ2-7	CASSLVATSGRGYEQYF	TGTGCCAGCAGCTTAGTAGCGACTAGCGGGAGGGGGTACGAGCAGTACTTC
TRBV28	-	-	TRBJ1-3	CASSLNSISGNTIYF	TGTGCCAGCAGTTTAAACAGCATCTCTGGAAACACCATATATTTT
TRBV9	TRBD1	once	TRBJ2-3	CASSVRTGASTDTQYF	TGTGCCAGCAGCGTACGGACAGGGGCCTCCACAGATACGCAGTATTTT
TRBV5-4	TRBD1	-	TRBJ1-2	CASSLAQGGGYTF	TGTGCCAGCAGCTTGGCACAGGGGGGGGGCTACACCTTC
TRBV7-6	TRBD2	-	TRBJ2-7	CASSLFHSGSPGEQYF	TGTGCCAGCAGCTTATTCCACAGCGGGAGTCCGGGAGAGCAGTACTTC